These 29 T cell receptor beta chains share one sample of origin, sequenced in a study of T-cell reconstitution after alpha-beta-depleted transplantation in children. Unique molecular identifiers were incorporated during preparation of the TCRbeta library. TCRdb called the PCR reads again in MiXCR, with one record for every CDR3 protein. The sample has about 490,000 distinct CDR3 sequences, more than 9% seen once. The sequencing here drew on PBMCs, taken before TCRalphabeta/CD19-depleted stem cell transplant. These receptors originate from a child younger than 10 with inherited bone marrow failure, due to receive a stem cell transplant.

This clonotype was detected ten times or more. V is TRBV5-1 and J is TRBJ2-1, with TRBD2 matching over 13 bases. J gave up 13 bases and V 0 bases, and 10 bases lay outside the gene matches. Germline CDR1 SGHRS, CDR2 YFSETQ. CDR3 length equals 16 residues. CDR3 loop: CASSLVPGTSGEYQFF. The CDR3 region has the DNA TGCGCCAGCAGCTTGGTTCCGGGGACTAGCGGGGAATACCAGTTCTTC.

This clonotype was detected many times. The V and J genes are TRBV25-1 and TRBJ1-3; D is unresolved. The CDR3 is made up of 14 amino acids. V dropped 5 bases and J dropped 2 bases, with 10 bases sitting between them. Germline CDR1 and CDR2: MGHDK and SYGVNS. The CDR3 DNA follows: TGTGCCAGCAGTTTGGTCGGAGCTGGAAACACCATATATTTT. Protein product: CASSLVGAGNTIYF.

This clonotype was seen repeatedly, ten times or more. The genes are TRBV11-2 and TRBJ2-1, with D tentatively TRBD1 or TRBD2 (5 bases each). Trimming cost V 3 bases and J 0 bases, with 9 bases left between them. Per the germline V gene, CDR1 is SGHAT and CDR2 is FQNNGV. This CDR3 is 15 amino acids long. Written as DNA, the CDR3 is TGTGCCAGCAGCTTCGAGGGGAGCTCCTACAATGAGCAGTTCTTC. Encoded protein: CASSFEGSSYNEQFF.

Details on this clonotype: Being one base from a much bigger clone, this may be a read error. The V call is TRBV7-2, the J call TRBJ2-5, with D tentatively TRBD2 (6 bases). The CDR3 runs to 16 residues. From germline, CDR1 is SGHTA and CDR2 FQGNSA. Trimming stripped 2 bases from V and 4 bases from J, with 17 bases between. CDR3 sequence: CASSLFTREYAETQYF. CDR3 nucleotide sequence: TGTGCCAGCAGCTTATTCACTCGGGAGTATGCAGAGACCCAGTACTTC.

The rearrangement uses TRBV5-6 and TRBJ1-2, with 7 bases fitting TRBD1. The V gene's germline CDR1 is SGHDT and CDR2 YYEEEE. This CDR3 is built from 18 residues. The V segment lost 4 bases and the J segment 2 bases; nucleotides outside the gene matches: 17. The CDR3 region has the DNA TGTGCCAGCAGCCCCGCCCTGACAGGGAACGTTTGGAACTATGGCTACACCTTC. The encoded protein is CASSPALTGNVWNYGYTF.

This clonotype was seen more than once but under ten times. This chain uses TRBV10-3 with TRBJ2-2, with TRBD1 matching 7 bases. The junction had 9 bases not matched to a gene; V was cut back by 7 bases and J by 4 bases. Germline values: CDR1 ENHRY, CDR2 SYGVKD. This CDR3 contains 15 residues. CDR3 protein: CAITRQGSGTGELFF. In DNA, the CDR3 is TGTGCCATCACTAGACAGGGTTCAGGCACCGGGGAGCTGTTTTTT.

The genes are TRBV6-8 and TRBJ2-1; D is perhaps TRBD2 (6 bases). Germline CDR1 is MNHGY and CDR2 is SAAAGT. CDR3 size: 17 residues. V gave up 5 bases and J gave up 2 bases, with 19 bases separating them. The chain's CDR3 is CASSTSYAGTTYNEQFF. The CDR3 nucleotides are TGTGCCAGCAGTACAAGTTATGCGGGAACAACCTACAATGAGCAGTTCTTC.

In this sample, this clonotype turned up a few times. The chain carries TRBV20-1 and TRBJ1-2; D call uncertain. CDR1 is DFQATT, CDR2 SNEGSKA, per germline (reference sequence). This CDR3 has 9 residues. CDR3 amino acids: CSPKGGYTF. The CDR3 DNA reads TGCAGCCCCAAGGGAGGCTACACCTTC.

This clonotype was detected ten times or more. The J gene is TRBJ2-5, the V gene TRBV6-2 or TRBV6-3; TRBD1 is a possible D gene (5 bases). CDR3 size: 14 residues. The germline V and J ends were trimmed by 2 bases and 0 bases, with 7 bases remaining between them. Germline V gene data show CDR1 as MNHEY and CDR2 as SVGEGT. CDR3: CASSYRGNQETQYF. In DNA, the CDR3 is TGTGCCAGCAGTTACAGGGGAAACCAAGAGACCCAGTACTTC.

There are many counts of this clonotype. The J gene is TRBJ2-7, the V gene TRBV5-6; a possible D gene is TRBD1 (5 bases). Trimming cost V 5 bases and J 0 bases, with 9 bases left between them. Germline V gives CDR1 SGHDT, CDR2 YYEEEE. The CDR3 is 13 residues long. DNA for the CDR3: TGTGCCAGCAGAACAACAGGCTCCTACGAGCAGTACTTC. Translated: CASRTTGSYEQYF.

The V and J genes are TRBV27 and TRBJ2-7; the D gene could be TRBD1 or TRBD2 (5 bases each). CDR1 and CDR2 from the germline V gene are MNHEY and SMNVEV (reference sequence). The CDR3 loop spans 15 amino acids. Deletions cut 8 bases from V and 1 base from J, with 18 bases between. Here the CDR3 reads CASSSKGRGSYEQYF. The CDR3, as DNA: TGTGCCAGCTCCTCCAAGGGACGGGGATCCTACGAGCAGTACTTC.

J is TRBJ2-1 and V is TRBV5-3; 9 nucleotides agree with TRBD2. TRBV5-3 is designated an ORF whose function remains uncertain. The ends lost 8 bases at V and 6 bases at J; junction bases unmatched: 6. The CDR3 spans 13 residues. The CDR3 loop reads CARNGTSCNEQFF. The CDR3 DNA sequence: TGTGCCAGGAACGGGACTAGCTGCAATGAGCAGTTCTTC.

This clonotype was detected ten times or more. J is TRBJ2-1 and V is TRBV28; possibly TRBD1 or TRBD2 for D (5 bases each). Germline assignment: CDR1 MDHEN and CDR2 SYDVKM. The V gene lost 1 base and the J gene lost 5 bases, with 27 bases spanning the gap. The CDR3 has 20 residues. Here the CDR3 DNA reads TGTGCCAGCAGTTTATTCCGACCCGGGGAAAGTTGGGGGAAAAACAATGAGCAGTTCTTC. Protein sequence: CASSLFRPGESWGKNNEQFF.

This clonotype was detected many times. The chain has TRBV5-1 and TRBJ2-3; 11 bases line up with TRBD2. Germline V gene sequence: CDR1 SGHRS, CDR2 YFSETQ. The junction had 4 bases not matched to a gene; V was cut back by 5 bases and J by 2 bases. CDR3 length: 15 residues. In DNA, the CDR3 is TGCGCCAGCAGGAGACTAGCGGGACCCACAGATACGCAGTATTTT. Translation gives CASRRLAGPTDTQYF.

As regards this clonotype: The junction differs from germline at one of its ends, possibly a read error. The rearrangement joins TRBV5-1 to TRBJ2-7, with a tentative D call TRBD2 (5 bases). The CDR3 runs to 13 residues. The germline V gene has CDR1 SGHRS and CDR2 YFSETQ. The CDR3 loop reads CASSFGLSYERYF. The DNA for the CDR3 is TGCGCCAGCAGCTTCGGACTTTCCTACGAGCGGTACTTC.

This clonotype was counted many times. This sequence joins TRBV9 and TRBJ2-1; D remains ambiguous. This CDR3 region has 14 residues. Per the germline V gene, CDR1 is SGDLS and CDR2 is YYNGEE. V was trimmed by 0 bases and J by 3 bases, leaving 7 bases between them. The CDR3 DNA reads as TGTGCCAGCAGCGTAGACTACGGCTACAATGAGCAGTTCTTC. Residues: CASSVDYGYNEQFF.

This clonotype was picked up many times. This sequence joins TRBV24-1 and TRBJ2-5, with D tentatively TRBD2 (5 bases). CDR3 size: 15 residues. Germline V gene sequence: CDR1 KGHDR, CDR2 SFDVKD. Trimming removed 4 bases at V and 0 bases at J, with 11 bases between. This CDR3 is CATSDQTGNQETQYF. The CDR3, as DNA: TGTGCCACCAGTGACCAAACCGGGAACCAAGAGACCCAGTACTTC.

This clonotype appeared many times. V gene TRBV7-8 combines with J gene TRBJ2-6, with D perhaps TRBD1 (6 bases). The V end was cut by 6 bases, the J end by 0 bases, with 12 bases between. The CDR3 contains 16 residues. Germline CDR1 reads SGHVS; CDR2 reads FQNEAQ. Here the CDR3 reads CASRVRGASGANVLTF. As DNA, the CDR3 is TGTGCCAGCAGAGTCAGGGGAGCCTCTGGGGCCAACGTCCTGACTTTC.

This clonotype has ten or more counts. The chain combines TRBV4-3 with TRBJ2-2; TRBD2 matches at 7 bases. The CDR3 extends over 19 amino acids. Germline CDR1 and CDR2: LGHNA and YSLEER. V was pared by 0 bases and J by 1 base, with 11 bases of the junction left unmatched. The CDR3 region is CASSQDPLQASGNTGELFF. The CDR3, as DNA: TGCGCCAGCAGCCAAGACCCTTTACAGGCTAGCGGGAACACCGGGGAGCTGTTTTTT.

This clonotype was detected many times. The chain joins TRBV28 to TRBJ2-5; D tentatively fits TRBD1 or TRBD2 (7 bases each). Germline CDR1 reads MDHEN; CDR2 reads SYDVKM. V lost 5 bases to trimming and J lost 5 bases, with 15 bases between them. CDR3 length: 14 amino acids. The CDR3, as DNA: TGTGCCAGCAGTCCCAGGGGGGGCCAGGAGACCCAGTACTTC. Its translation is CASSPRGGQETQYF.

This clonotype was seen many times. The chain employs TRBV5-1 and TRBJ2-1, with 8 bases identical to TRBD2. Unmatched junction bases numbered 10, after V lost 4 bases and J lost 7 bases. Per germline, CDR1 SGHRS and CDR2 YFSETQ. This CDR3 has 15 residues. The CDR3 spells CASSNHPGRANEQFF. For the CDR3, the DNA is TGCGCCAGCAGCAACCATCCCGGGAGGGCAAATGAGCAGTTCTTC.

This clonotype was picked up many times. V gene TRBV2 combines with J gene TRBJ2-2, with D possibly being TRBD2 (6 bases). Germline CDR1 reads SNHLY; CDR2 reads FYNNEI. The CDR3 covers 15 residues. Trimming removed 3 bases at V and 3 bases at J, with 11 bases between. The CDR3 spells CASSDWRGDTGELFF. The CDR3 DNA reads TGTGCCAGCAGTGATTGGAGGGGAGACACCGGGGAGCTGTTTTTT.

This clonotype showed up many times. The gene calls are TRBV4-3 and TRBJ2-7, with unresolved D. V was pared by 8 bases and J by 0 bases, with 8 bases between. This CDR3 region has 12 residues. Germline V gene data show CDR1 as LGHNA and CDR2 as YSLEER. CDR3 residues: CASVGSSYEQYF. DNA of the CDR3: TGCGCCAGCGTAGGGTCCTCCTACGAGCAGTACTTC.

This clonotype has more than one count but fewer than ten. V usage is TRBV5-4 and J usage is TRBJ2-1; the D gene is possibly TRBD2 (5 bases). V lost 0 bases and J lost 9, with 19 bases in between. Germline values: CDR1 SGHNT, CDR2 YYREEE (reference sequence). The CDR3 is 16 amino acids. Written as DNA, the CDR3 is TGTGCCAGCAGCTTGGCGTGGGAGCCTGATTTGGGTGAGCAGTTCTTC. The encoded protein is CASSLAWEPDLGEQFF.

As for this clonotype: A read error may be the cause here, since a much bigger clone is one base away. CDR3 DNA sequence: TGTGCCAGCAGCCCTGGTTTATGGGCCGGACGGGAAAATGAGCAGTTCTTC. Amino acids: CASSPGLWAGRENEQFF. The V call is TRBV11-2, the J call TRBJ2-1, with TRBD2 as a possible D gene (5 bases). Germline lookup yields CDR1 SGHAT and CDR2 FQNNGV. The CDR3 covers 17 residues. The V and J ends lost 5 bases and 7 bases respectively, with 24 bases between them.

This clonotype showed up many times. The chain uses TRBV28 and TRBJ2-7; 8 bases are a match to TRBD1. Germline-derived CDR1 and CDR2 are MDHEN and SYDVKM. The CDR3 consists of 14 residues. V shed 6 bases, J shed 0 bases, and the junction held 4 bases outside the gene matches. The CDR3 nucleotides read TGTGCCAGCAGATCCGGGACAGGCTCCTACGAGCAGTACTTC. Amino acid sequence: CASRSGTGSYEQYF.

This clonotype was observed at least ten times. The rearrangement uses TRBV6-5 and TRBJ2-1, with TRBD2 identical over 7 bases. With 2 bases clipped from V and 10 bases from J, the junction kept 2 bases outside the gene matches. Germline lookup yields CDR1 MNHEY and CDR2 SVGAGI. This CDR3 has 12 residues. The CDR3 loop is CASSYRAGEQFF. CDR3 nucleotide sequence: TGTGCCAGCAGTTACCGAGCGGGAGAGCAGTTCTTC.

This clonotype was seen repeatedly, ten times or more. The chain couples TRBV29-1 to TRBJ2-1; D call uncertain. The germline CDR1 and CDR2 sequences are SQVTM and ANQGSEA. This CDR3 region has 13 residues. V was trimmed by 5 bases and J by 1 base, leaving 9 bases between them. CDR3 in DNA: TGCAGCGTTTCGCGCGGTTCCTACAATGAGCAGTTCTTC. Encoded protein: CSVSRGSYNEQFF.

Ten or more counts support this clonotype. The CDR3 coding sequence is TGCGCCAGCAGCCCCGGTCCCCAGGGCACCAATGAGCAGTTCTTC. Translating it yields CASSPGPQGTNEQFF. The chain is built from TRBV5-1 and TRBJ2-1, with D maybe TRBD1 (5 bases). Between the trimmed V and J ends, which lost 4 bases and 6 bases, there was a span of 17 bases. This CDR3 is 15 amino acids long. Germline CDR1 is SGHRS and CDR2 is YFSETQ.